These T cell receptor beta chains were read from a single sample in a study of cytomegalovirus exposure and HLA in healthy donors. Assay: immunoSEQ multiplex PCR; the TCRdb copy retains only in-frame clones and omits some. The repertoire includes some 140,000 clones, 76% of them detected once, and roughly 3% sits in the top ten. Sequencing was done on a sample of PBMCs. Every receptor here comes from a middle-aged man in good health and CMV-seronegative. Each CDR3 is given with its conserved first and last residue. D genes are given only for firm matches. Size is stated for part of the rows, as once, few or many counts, or as a class when the clone is expanded.

len: 12
d_gene: TRBD1
v_gene: TRBV4-1
j_gene: TRBJ1-2
abundance: NA
CDR3aa: CASSLGTDGYTF
CDR3nt: TGCGCCAGCAGCCTAGGGACAGATGGCTACACCTTC

len: 13
d_gene: NA
v_gene: TRBV9
j_gene: TRBJ2-7
abundance: NA
CDR3aa: CASSDDRFYEQYF
CDR3nt: TGTGCCAGCAGCGACGACAGGTTCTACGAGCAGTACTTC

len: 16
d_gene: NA
v_gene: TRBV19
j_gene: TRBJ1-2
abundance: NA
CDR3aa: CASSIDLRLHGDGYTF
CDR3nt: TGTGCCAGTAGTATAGATCTCCGGCTACACGGGGATGGCTACACCTTC

len: 13
d_gene: NA
v_gene: TRBV28
j_gene: TRBJ1-2
abundance: NA
CDR3aa: CASLPGVSYGYTF
CDR3nt: TGTGCCAGCCTTCCGGGAGTGAGCTATGGCTACACCTTC

len: 13
d_gene: NA
v_gene: TRBV29-1
j_gene: TRBJ1-2
abundance: NA
CDR3aa: CSVDDPANYGYTF
CDR3nt: TGCAGCGTTGATGATCCAGCTAACTATGGCTACACCTTC

len: 14
d_gene: NA
v_gene: TRBV30
j_gene: TRBJ1-1
abundance: NA
CDR3aa: CAWGPQGYDTEAFF
CDR3nt: TGTGCCTGGGGTCCACAGGGTTACGACACTGAAGCTTTCTTT

len: 15
d_gene: TRBD1
v_gene: TRBV7-2
j_gene: TRBJ1-4
abundance: NA
CDR3aa: CASSLGGRGKEKLFF
CDR3nt: TGTGCCAGCAGCTTAGGGGGCAGGGGGAAGGAAAAACTGTTTTTT

len: 15
d_gene: TRBD1
v_gene: TRBV28
j_gene: TRBJ2-2
abundance: few
CDR3aa: CASSWDRVNTGELFF
CDR3nt: TGTGCCAGCAGTTGGGACAGGGTGAACACCGGGGAGCTGTTTTTT

len: 13
d_gene: NA
v_gene: TRBV29-1
j_gene: TRBJ2-3
abundance: NA
CDR3aa: CSVFRSEGDTQYF
CDR3nt: TGCAGCGTTTTTCGGTCAGAGGGAGATACGCAGTATTTT

len: 14
d_gene: TRBD2
v_gene: TRBV7-2
j_gene: TRBJ2-7
abundance: NA
CDR3aa: CASSLLAGTYEQYF
CDR3nt: TGTGCCAGCAGTTTACTAGCGGGGACCTACGAGCAGTACTTC

len: 15
d_gene: NA
v_gene: TRBV6-1
j_gene: TRBJ2-7
abundance: NA
CDR3aa: CASSGSGGGPLEQYF
CDR3nt: TGTGCCAGCAGTGGATCGGGCGGGGGCCCTCTCGAGCAGTACTTC

len: 12
d_gene: NA
v_gene: TRBV5-4
j_gene: TRBJ2-7
abundance: NA
CDR3aa: CASSLSSYEQYF
CDR3nt: TGTGCCAGCAGCCTCTCGTCCTACGAGCAGTACTTC

len: 13
d_gene: NA
v_gene: TRBV6-1
j_gene: TRBJ1-1
abundance: NA
CDR3aa: CASSEGPNTEAFF
CDR3nt: TGTGCCAGCAGTGAAGGGCCGAACACTGAAGCTTTCTTT

len: 13
d_gene: NA
v_gene: TRBV5-4
j_gene: TRBJ2-3
abundance: NA
CDR3aa: CASSLQGSDTQYF
CDR3nt: TGTGCCAGCAGCTTGCAGGGCTCAGATACGCAGTATTTT

len: 15
d_gene: NA
v_gene: TRBV11-3
j_gene: TRBJ2-7
abundance: once
CDR3aa: CASSPEGKSSYEQYF
CDR3nt: TGTGCCAGCAGCCCAGAGGGAAAATCCTCCTACGAGCAGTACTTC

len: 17
d_gene: TRBD2
v_gene: TRBV5-6
j_gene: TRBJ2-1
abundance: NA
CDR3aa: CASSLEVAGGLHNEQFF
CDR3nt: TGTGCCAGCAGCTTGGAGGTAGCGGGGGGGCTTCACAATGAGCAGTTCTTC

len: 15
d_gene: TRBD1
v_gene: TRBV4-1
j_gene: TRBJ2-7
abundance: once
CDR3aa: CASSPRGTGMDEQYF
CDR3nt: TGCGCCAGCAGCCCCCGGGGGACAGGGATGGACGAGCAGTACTTC

len: 15
d_gene: NA
v_gene: TRBV4-3
j_gene: TRBJ2-2
abundance: NA
CDR3aa: CASSQDWASAGELFF
CDR3nt: TGCGCCAGCAGCCAAGATTGGGCTAGCGCCGGGGAGCTGTTTTTT

len: 14
d_gene: TRBD1
v_gene: TRBV5-1
j_gene: TRBJ2-1
abundance: NA
CDR3aa: CASSFGQEMNEQFF
CDR3nt: TGCGCCAGCAGCTTCGGACAGGAGATGAATGAGCAGTTCTTC

len: 15
d_gene: NA
v_gene: TRBV30
j_gene: TRBJ1-1
abundance: once
CDR3aa: CAWSAHRGVYTEAFF
CDR3nt: TGTGCCTGGAGTGCACACCGGGGAGTTTACACTGAAGCTTTCTTT

len: 18
d_gene: TRBD2
v_gene: TRBV7-3
j_gene: TRBJ2-2
abundance: NA
CDR3aa: CASSSSSRGSPPTGELFF
CDR3nt: TGTGCCAGCAGCTCGTCATCGCGCGGGAGCCCCCCCACCGGGGAGCTGTTTTTT

len: 14
d_gene: TRBD2
v_gene: TRBV27
j_gene: TRBJ2-7
abundance: NA
CDR3aa: CASSQGLAGGEQYF
CDR3nt: TGTGCCAGCAGTCAAGGACTAGCGGGGGGCGAGCAGTACTTC

len: 17
d_gene: NA
v_gene: TRBV4-2
j_gene: TRBJ1-5
abundance: NA
CDR3aa: CASSQDRQGGVGQPQHF
CDR3nt: TGTGCCAGCAGCCAAGACCGGCAGGGTGGGGTCGGTCAGCCCCAGCATTTT

len: 13
d_gene: NA
v_gene: TRBV5-4
j_gene: TRBJ1-5
abundance: NA
CDR3aa: CASSLAPNQPQHF
CDR3nt: TGTGCCAGCAGCTTAGCGCCCAATCAGCCCCAGCATTTT

len: 17
d_gene: NA
v_gene: TRBV11-3
j_gene: TRBJ2-2
abundance: NA
CDR3aa: CASSPLRGSTDTGELFF
CDR3nt: TGTGCCAGCTCCCCTCTCCGGGGAAGTACGGACACCGGGGAGCTGTTTTTT

len: 12
d_gene: NA
v_gene: TRBV2
j_gene: TRBJ1-1
abundance: few
CDR3aa: CASSPEGVGAFF
CDR3nt: TGTGCCAGCAGCCCCGAAGGGGTCGGGGCTTTCTTT

len: 15
d_gene: NA
v_gene: TRBV9
j_gene: TRBJ2-5
abundance: NA
CDR3aa: CASSVAPGLKETQYF
CDR3nt: TGTGCCAGCAGCGTAGCACCGGGATTGAAAGAGACCCAGTACTTC

len: 16
d_gene: NA
v_gene: TRBV7-9
j_gene: TRBJ2-7
abundance: NA
CDR3aa: CASSFVPPRDPYEQYF
CDR3nt: TGTGCCAGCAGCTTCGTCCCCCCCCGGGATCCCTACGAGCAGTACTTC

len: 14
d_gene: NA
v_gene: TRBV5-4
j_gene: TRBJ1-1
abundance: NA
CDR3aa: CASSPTPLAPEAFF
CDR3nt: TGTGCCAGCAGCCCCACCCCTCTCGCGCCTGAAGCTTTCTTT

len: 15
d_gene: NA
v_gene: TRBV6-6
j_gene: TRBJ2-2
abundance: NA
CDR3aa: CASSHFRVNTGELFF
CDR3nt: TGTGCCAGCAGTCACTTCCGGGTCAACACCGGGGAGCTGTTTTTT

len: 13
d_gene: TRBD1
v_gene: TRBV29-1
j_gene: TRBJ1-2
abundance: NA
CDR3aa: CSVERQGAYGYTF
CDR3nt: TGCAGCGTTGAAAGACAGGGAGCCTATGGCTACACCTTC

len: 14
d_gene: TRBD1
v_gene: TRBV11-2
j_gene: TRBJ2-5
abundance: NA
CDR3aa: CASSFNRGQETQYF
CDR3nt: TGTGCCAGCAGCTTTAACAGGGGCCAAGAGACCCAGTACTTC

len: 15
d_gene: NA
v_gene: TRBV7-3
j_gene: TRBJ1-1
abundance: NA
CDR3aa: CASSASGVGVTEAFF
CDR3nt: TGTGCCAGCAGCGCGTCAGGGGTTGGGGTGACTGAAGCTTTCTTT

len: 17
d_gene: NA
v_gene: TRBV21-1
j_gene: TRBJ2-1
abundance: NA
CDR3aa: CASSWETGTPSYNEQFF
CDR3nt: TGTGCCAGCAGCTGGGAAACAGGGACCCCCTCCTACAATGAGCAGTTCTTC

len: 14
d_gene: TRBD1
v_gene: TRBV11-1
j_gene: TRBJ1-2
abundance: NA
CDR3aa: CASSLGTGGYGYTF
CDR3nt: TGTGCCAGCAGCTTAGGAACAGGGGGCTATGGCTACACCTTC

len: 17
d_gene: NA
v_gene: TRBV5-1
j_gene: TRBJ1-1
abundance: NA
CDR3aa: CASSLVPTGDMDTEAFF
CDR3nt: TGCGCCAGCAGCTTGGTCCCGACGGGGGATATGGACACTGAAGCTTTCTTT

len: 14
d_gene: NA
v_gene: TRBV18
j_gene: TRBJ1-2
abundance: NA
CDR3aa: CASSQAELDYGYTF
CDR3nt: TGTGCCAGCTCACAGGCGGAATTAGACTATGGCTACACCTTC

len: 14
d_gene: NA
v_gene: TRBV4-2
j_gene: TRBJ1-1
abundance: NA
CDR3aa: CASSQPGQNTEAFF
CDR3nt: TGTGCCAGCAGCCAGCCGGGACAGAACACTGAAGCTTTCTTT

len: 14
d_gene: NA
v_gene: TRBV7-2
j_gene: TRBJ2-7
abundance: NA
CDR3aa: CASSSGSGVYEQYF
CDR3nt: TGTGCCAGCAGCTCGGGGTCAGGGGTCTACGAGCAGTACTTC

len: 20
d_gene: TRBD2
v_gene: TRBV4-2
j_gene: TRBJ2-7
abundance: NA
CDR3aa: CASSQLGLAGAFIQRYEQYF
CDR3nt: TGTGCCAGCAGCCAACTCGGACTAGCGGGAGCCTTCATACAACGGTACGAGCAGTACTTC

len: 15
d_gene: NA
v_gene: TRBV4-1
j_gene: TRBJ2-5
abundance: NA
CDR3aa: CASSQGAGYQETQYF
CDR3nt: TGCGCCAGCAGCCAAGGGGCAGGGTACCAAGAGACCCAGTACTTC

len: 15
d_gene: NA
v_gene: TRBV4-1
j_gene: TRBJ2-7
abundance: NA
CDR3aa: CASSRGAGSNYEQYF
CDR3nt: TGCGCCAGCAGCCGCGGCGCGGGATCCAACTACGAGCAGTACTTC

len: 14
d_gene: NA
v_gene: TRBV9
j_gene: TRBJ1-1
abundance: few
CDR3aa: CASSVGGLVTEAFF
CDR3nt: TGTGCCAGCAGCGTCGGGGGGCTGGTTACTGAAGCTTTCTTT

len: 17
d_gene: TRBD2
v_gene: TRBV7-2
j_gene: TRBJ2-7
abundance: NA
CDR3aa: CASSRGETSGESYEQYF
CDR3nt: TGTGCCAGCAGCCGCGGGGAGACTAGCGGGGAATCCTACGAGCAGTACTTC

len: 16
d_gene: NA
v_gene: TRBV6-4
j_gene: TRBJ2-5
abundance: NA
CDR3aa: CASQCPLGQTQETQYF
CDR3nt: TGTGCCAGCCAGTGTCCACTTGGACAGACCCAAGAGACCCAGTACTTC

len: 13
d_gene: NA
v_gene: TRBV7-9
j_gene: TRBJ1-2
abundance: few
CDR3aa: CASSLGQNYGYTF
CDR3nt: TGTGCCAGCAGCTTAGGGCAGAACTATGGCTACACCTTC

len: 15
d_gene: TRBD2
v_gene: TRBV5-8
j_gene: TRBJ2-1
abundance: NA
CDR3aa: CASSTGTSKFDEQFF
CDR3nt: TGTGCCAGCAGCACCGGGACTAGTAAGTTCGATGAGCAGTTCTTC

len: 15
d_gene: NA
v_gene: TRBV5-4
j_gene: TRBJ2-2
abundance: NA
CDR3aa: CASSLVGTHTGELFF
CDR3nt: TGTGCCAGCAGCTTAGTTGGGACTCACACCGGGGAGCTGTTTTTT

len: 16
d_gene: NA
v_gene: TRBV5-1
j_gene: TRBJ1-2
abundance: NA
CDR3aa: CASSPPSGGANYGYTF
CDR3nt: TGCGCCAGCAGCCCACCCAGTGGGGGCGCAAATTATGGCTACACCTTC

len: 14
d_gene: TRBD1
v_gene: TRBV6-5
j_gene: TRBJ1-6
abundance: NA
CDR3aa: CASSRQGYNSPLHF
CDR3nt: TGTGCCAGCAGCCGACAGGGCTATAATTCACCCCTCCACTTT

len: 14
d_gene: NA
v_gene: TRBV19
j_gene: TRBJ1-2
abundance: NA
CDR3aa: CASSVYPISDGYTF
CDR3nt: TGTGCCAGTAGTGTCTACCCGATAAGCGACGGCTACACCTTC

len: 15
d_gene: NA
v_gene: TRBV7-8
j_gene: TRBJ2-7
abundance: NA
CDR3aa: CASSLAPGLNYEQYF
CDR3nt: TGTGCCAGCAGCTTAGCCCCCGGACTCAACTACGAGCAGTACTTC

len: 16
d_gene: TRBD1
v_gene: TRBV7-9
j_gene: TRBJ1-2
abundance: NA
CDR3aa: CASSPRTGPANYGYTF
CDR3nt: TGTGCCAGCAGCCCCCGGACAGGGCCCGCTAACTATGGCTACACCTTC

len: 13
d_gene: NA
v_gene: TRBV6-1
j_gene: TRBJ2-7
abundance: once
CDR3aa: CASSRTSSYEQYF
CDR3nt: TGTGCCAGCAGCCGGACAAGCTCCTACGAGCAGTACTTC

len: 16
d_gene: NA
v_gene: TRBV27
j_gene: TRBJ1-1
abundance: few
CDR3aa: CASSFSSRAGGTEAFF
CDR3nt: TGTGCCAGCAGTTTTTCATCGCGGGCAGGCGGCACTGAAGCTTTCTTT

len: 14
d_gene: TRBD1
v_gene: TRBV7-2
j_gene: TRBJ2-3
abundance: NA
CDR3aa: CASSPDRVQDTQYF
CDR3nt: TGTGCCAGCAGCCCTGACAGGGTGCAAGATACGCAGTATTTT